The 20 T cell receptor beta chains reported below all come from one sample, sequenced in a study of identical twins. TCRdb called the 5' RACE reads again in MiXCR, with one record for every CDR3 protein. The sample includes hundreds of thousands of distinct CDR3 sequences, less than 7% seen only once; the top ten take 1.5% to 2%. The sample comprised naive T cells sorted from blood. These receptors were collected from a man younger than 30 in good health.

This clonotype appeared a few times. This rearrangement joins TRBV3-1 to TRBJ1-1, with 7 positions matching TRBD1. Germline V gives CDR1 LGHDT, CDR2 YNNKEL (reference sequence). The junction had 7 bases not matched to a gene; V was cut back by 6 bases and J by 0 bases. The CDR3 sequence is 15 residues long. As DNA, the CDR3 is TGTGCCAGCAGGGGTACGGGACAGATGAACACTGAAGCTTTCTTT. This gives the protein CASRGTGQMNTEAFF.

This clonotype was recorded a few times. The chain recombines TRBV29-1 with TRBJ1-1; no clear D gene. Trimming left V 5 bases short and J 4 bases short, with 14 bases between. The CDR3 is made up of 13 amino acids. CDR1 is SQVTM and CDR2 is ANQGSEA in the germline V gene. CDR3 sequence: CSVRTAWATEAFF. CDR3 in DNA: TGCAGCGTTCGAACAGCGTGGGCCACTGAAGCTTTCTTT.

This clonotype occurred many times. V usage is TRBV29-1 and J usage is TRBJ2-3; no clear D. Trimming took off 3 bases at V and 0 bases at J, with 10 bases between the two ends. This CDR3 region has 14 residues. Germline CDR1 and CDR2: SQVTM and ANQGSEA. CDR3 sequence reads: CSVDGQESTDTQYF. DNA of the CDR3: TGCAGCGTTGATGGTCAGGAGAGCACAGATACGCAGTATTTT.

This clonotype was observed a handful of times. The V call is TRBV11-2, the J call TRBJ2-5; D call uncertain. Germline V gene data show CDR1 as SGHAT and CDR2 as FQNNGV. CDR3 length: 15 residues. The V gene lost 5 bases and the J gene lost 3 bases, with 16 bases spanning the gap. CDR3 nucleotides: TGTGCCAGCAGCCTCAAATCCGGTAGAGAAGAGACCCAGTACTTC. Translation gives CASSLKSGREETQYF. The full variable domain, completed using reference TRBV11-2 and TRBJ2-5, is EAGVAQSPRYKIIEKRQSVAFWCNPISGHATLYWYQQILGQGPKLLIQFQNNGVVDDSQLPKDRFSAERLKGVDSTLKIQPAKLEDSAVYLCASSLKSGREETQYFGPGTRLLVL.

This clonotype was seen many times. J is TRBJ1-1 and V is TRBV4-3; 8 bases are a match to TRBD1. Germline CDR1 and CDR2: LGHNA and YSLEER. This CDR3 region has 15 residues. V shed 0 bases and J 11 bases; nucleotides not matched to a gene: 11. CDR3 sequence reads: CASSQDARGLGYAFF. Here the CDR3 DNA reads TGCGCCAGCAGCCAAGATGCCAGGGGGCTGGGATATGCTTTCTTT.

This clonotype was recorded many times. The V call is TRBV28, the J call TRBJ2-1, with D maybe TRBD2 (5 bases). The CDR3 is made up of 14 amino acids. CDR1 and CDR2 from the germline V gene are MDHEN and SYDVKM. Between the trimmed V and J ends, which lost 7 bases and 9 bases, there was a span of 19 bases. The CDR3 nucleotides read TGTGCCAGCAAGCTACTACTAGAGACGAGTGAGCAGTTCTTC. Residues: CASKLLLETSEQFF.

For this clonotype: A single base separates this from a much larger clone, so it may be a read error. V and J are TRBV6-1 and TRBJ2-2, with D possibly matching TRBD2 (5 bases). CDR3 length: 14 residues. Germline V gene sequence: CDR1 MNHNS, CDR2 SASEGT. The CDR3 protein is CASSAERWTGELVF. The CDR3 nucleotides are TGTGCCAGCAGCGCGGAAAGGTGGACCGGGGAGCTGGTTTTT.

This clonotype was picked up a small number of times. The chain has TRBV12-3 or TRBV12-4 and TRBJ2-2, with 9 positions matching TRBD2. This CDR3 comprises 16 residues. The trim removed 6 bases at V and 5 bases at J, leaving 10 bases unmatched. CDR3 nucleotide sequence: TGTGCCAGCAGCCCTTTGGGACTAGCTTATACCGGGGAGCTGTTTTTT. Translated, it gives CASSPLGLAYTGELFF.

The CDR3 DNA reads as TGTGCCAGCAGCCCCCCAAGCGTTGGAGCGACCGGGGAGCTGTTTTTT. Translating it yields CASSPPSVGATGELFF. The chain joins TRBV7-9 to TRBJ2-2; D unclear. The CDR3 consists of 16 residues. V was shortened by 5 bases and J by 5 bases, with 18 bases between the two germline ends. Germline V gene data show CDR1 as SEHNR and CDR2 as FQNEAQ (reference sequence).

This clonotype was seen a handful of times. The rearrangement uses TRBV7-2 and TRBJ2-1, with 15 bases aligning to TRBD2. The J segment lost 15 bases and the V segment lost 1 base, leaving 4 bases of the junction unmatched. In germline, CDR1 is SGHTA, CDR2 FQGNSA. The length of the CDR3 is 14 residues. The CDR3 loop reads CASSLGTSGRAPFF. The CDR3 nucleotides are TGTGCCAGCAGCTTAGGGACTAGCGGGAGGGCCCCGTTCTTC.

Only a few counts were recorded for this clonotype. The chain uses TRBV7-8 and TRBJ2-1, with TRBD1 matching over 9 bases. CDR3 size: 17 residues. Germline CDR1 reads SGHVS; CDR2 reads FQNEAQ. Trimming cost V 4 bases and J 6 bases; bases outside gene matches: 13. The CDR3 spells CASSSPNRGQRANEQFF. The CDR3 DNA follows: TGTGCCAGCAGCTCCCCGAACAGGGGGCAACGAGCCAATGAGCAGTTCTTC.

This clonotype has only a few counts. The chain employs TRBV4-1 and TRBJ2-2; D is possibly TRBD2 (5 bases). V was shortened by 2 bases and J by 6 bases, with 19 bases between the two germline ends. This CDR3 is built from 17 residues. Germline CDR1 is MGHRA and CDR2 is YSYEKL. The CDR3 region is CASSQRERRGFSGELFF. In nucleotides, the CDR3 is TGCGCCAGCAGCCAACGTGAAAGACGAGGGTTCTCCGGGGAGCTGTTTTTT.

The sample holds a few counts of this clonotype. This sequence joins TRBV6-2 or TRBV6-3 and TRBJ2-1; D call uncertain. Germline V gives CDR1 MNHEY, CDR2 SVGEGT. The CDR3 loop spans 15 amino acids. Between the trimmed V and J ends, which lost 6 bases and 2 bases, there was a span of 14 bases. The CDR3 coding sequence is TGTGCCAGCAGGATAGGTGGTACCCCCTACAATGAGCAGTTCTTC. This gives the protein CASRIGGTPYNEQFF.

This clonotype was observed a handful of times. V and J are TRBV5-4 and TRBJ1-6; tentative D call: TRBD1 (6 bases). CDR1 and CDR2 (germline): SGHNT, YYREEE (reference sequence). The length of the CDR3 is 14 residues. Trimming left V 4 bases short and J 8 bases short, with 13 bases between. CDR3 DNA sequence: TGTGCCAGCAGCAGGGGGGAGCGGGATTCACCCCTCCACTTT. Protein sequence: CASSRGERDSPLHF. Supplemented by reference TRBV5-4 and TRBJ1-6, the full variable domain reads ETGVTQSPTHLIKTRGQQVTLRCSSQSGHNTVSWYQQALGQGPQFIFQYYREEENGRGNFPPRFSGLQFPNYSSELNVNALELDDSALYLCASSRGERDSPLHFGNGTRLTVT.

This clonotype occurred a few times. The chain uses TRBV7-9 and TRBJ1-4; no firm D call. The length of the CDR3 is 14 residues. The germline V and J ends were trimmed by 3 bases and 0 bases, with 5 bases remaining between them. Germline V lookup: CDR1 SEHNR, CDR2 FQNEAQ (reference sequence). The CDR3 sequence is CASSFSTTNEKLFF. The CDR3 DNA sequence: TGTGCCAGCAGCTTCAGCACAACTAATGAAAAACTGTTTTTT. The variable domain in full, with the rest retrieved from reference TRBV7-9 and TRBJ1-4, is DTGVSQNPRHKITKRGQNVTFRCDPISEHNRLYWYRQTLGQGPEFLTYFQNEAQLEKSRLLSDRFSAERPKGSFSTLEIQRTEQGDSAMYLCASSFSTTNEKLFFGSGTQLSVL.

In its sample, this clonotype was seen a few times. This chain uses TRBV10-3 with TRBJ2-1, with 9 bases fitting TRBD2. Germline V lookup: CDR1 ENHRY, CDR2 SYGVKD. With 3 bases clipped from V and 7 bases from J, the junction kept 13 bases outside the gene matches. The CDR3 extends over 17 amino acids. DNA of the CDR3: TGTGCCATCAGTGATCCTAGCGGGACAACCCTACGGAATGAGCAGTTCTTC. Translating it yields CAISDPSGTTLRNEQFF.

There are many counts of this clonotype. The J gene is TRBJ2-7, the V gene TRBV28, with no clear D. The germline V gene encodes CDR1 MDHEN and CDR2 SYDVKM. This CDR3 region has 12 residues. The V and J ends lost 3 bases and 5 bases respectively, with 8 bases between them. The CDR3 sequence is CASSFSAHEQYF. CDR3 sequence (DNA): TGTGCCAGCAGTTTTTCAGCGCACGAGCAGTACTTC.

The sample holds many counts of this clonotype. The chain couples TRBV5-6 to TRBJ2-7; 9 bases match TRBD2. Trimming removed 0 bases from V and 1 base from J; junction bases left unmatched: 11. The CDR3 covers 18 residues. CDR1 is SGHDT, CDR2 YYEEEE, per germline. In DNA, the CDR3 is TGTGCCAGCAGCTTGGCCCCAACGACTAGCGGTTCTTCCTACGAGCAGTACGTC. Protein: CASSLAPTTSGSSYEQYV.

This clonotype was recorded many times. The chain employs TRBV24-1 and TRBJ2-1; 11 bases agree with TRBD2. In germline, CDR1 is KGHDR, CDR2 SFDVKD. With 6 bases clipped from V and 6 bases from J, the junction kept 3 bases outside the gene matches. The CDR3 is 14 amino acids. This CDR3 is CATSSSGRGNEQFF. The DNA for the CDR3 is TGTGCCACCAGTAGTAGCGGGAGGGGCAATGAGCAGTTCTTC.

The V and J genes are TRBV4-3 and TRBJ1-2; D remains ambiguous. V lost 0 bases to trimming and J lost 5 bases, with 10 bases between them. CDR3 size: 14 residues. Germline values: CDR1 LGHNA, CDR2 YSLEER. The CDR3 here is CASSQDPAEYGYTF. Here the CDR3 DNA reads TGCGCCAGCAGCCAAGATCCGGCGGAGTATGGCTACACCTTC.